This T cell receptor (beta chain) was captured by sequencing in a study of blood T cell repertoires in COVID-19. The repertoire was sequenced with immunoSEQ multiplex PCR; TCRdb's copy has only in-frame clones and lacks some. The sample has approximately 350,000 clones; less than 90% are singletons. From germline, CDR1 is KGHSH and CDR2 LQKENI. The V end was cut by 1 base, the J end by 3 bases, with 22 bases between. This CDR3 is built from 19 residues. The sample was PBMCs or T cells enriched from blood (not recorded which). The clonotype comes from a woman aged 45-60 years who had recovered from COVID-19. This sequence joins TRBV18 and TRBJ2-1; tentatively, D is TRBD2 (6 bases). The CDR3 loop reads CASSPLREVAASIYNEQFF. The CDR3 coding sequence is TGTGCCAGCTCACCACTAAGGGAGGTAGCGGCGTCCATCTACAATGAGCAGTTCTTC.